One and the same sample provided the 9 T cell receptor beta chains below, sequenced in a study of T-cell reconstitution after alpha-beta-depleted transplantation in children. TCRbeta library preparation incorporated unique molecular identifiers. TCRdb ran MiXCR on the PCR reads and lists one entry per CDR3 protein. This repertoire shows about 420,000 distinct CDR3 sequences, roughly 15% found once; its top ten account for just under 30%. The specimen was PBMCs, mostly from graft donor cells, collected 360 days after TCRalphabeta/CD19-depleted stem cell transplant. The receptors were sampled from a boy younger than two who had a stem cell transplant for Wiskott-Aldrich syndrome, so the T cells may come from the graft donor.

The V and J genes are TRBV20-1 and TRBJ1-2; D gene uncertain. Germline V gene data show CDR1 as DFQATT and CDR2 as SNEGSKA (reference sequence). The V and J ends lost 5 bases and 3 bases respectively, with 4 bases between them. There are 10 residues in the CDR3. This CDR3 reads CSAWDYGYTF. CDR3 DNA sequence: TGCAGTGCTTGGGACTATGGCTACACCTTC.

This clonotype has just one count. V usage is TRBV12-3 or TRBV12-4 and J usage is TRBJ2-5; 9 positions match TRBD1. After removal of 4 bases from V and 4 bases from J, the junction contained 4 bases not matched to a gene. CDR3 length: 14 amino acids. The DNA of the CDR3 is TGTGCCAGCAGTTGGGACAGGGCGCGAGAGACCCAGTACTTC. Protein: CASSWDRARETQYF.

The chain combines TRBV5-1 with TRBJ2-3, with D perhaps matching TRBD1 (6 bases). Germline CDR1 SGHRS, CDR2 YFSETQ. V was pared by 4 bases and J by 2 bases, with 14 bases between. The CDR3 is 15 amino acids. The CDR3 nucleotides read TGCGCCAGCAGCCTGGGGGCAGGATACACAGATACGCAGTATTTT. Protein sequence: CASSLGAGYTDTQYF.

The V call is TRBV12-3 or TRBV12-4, the J call TRBJ2-5; D might be TRBD1 or TRBD2, each matching 5 bases. This CDR3 has 14 amino acids. V dropped 3 bases and J dropped 5 bases, with 13 bases sitting between them. In DNA form, the CDR3 reads TGTGCCAGCAGTTTTGGGGACCCCCGGGAGACCCAGTACTTC. It translates to CASSFGDPRETQYF.

This clonotype was picked up a small number of times. The rearrangement uses TRBV5-1 and TRBJ2-5; D remains ambiguous. CDR3 length equals 11 residues. Germline lookup yields CDR1 SGHRS and CDR2 YFSETQ. With 3 bases removed from V and 3 bases from J, the gap between germline ends came to 3 bases. The CDR3 here is CASSWKETQYF. In DNA, the CDR3 is TGCGCCAGCAGCTGGAAAGAGACCCAGTACTTC. Full variable domain (remainder filled in from reference TRBV5-1 and TRBJ2-5): KAGVTQTPRYLIKTRGQQVTLSCSPISGHRSVSWYQQTPGQGLQFLFEYFSETQRNKGNFPGRFSGRQFSNSRSEMNVSTLELGDSALYLCASSWKETQYFGPGTRLLVL.

This clonotype has only a few counts. This rearrangement joins TRBV4-2 to TRBJ1-2; weak D call: TRBD1 (6 bases). The CDR3 runs 14 residues. Germline V CDR1 and CDR2: LGHNA, YNFKEQ. V was shortened by 4 bases and J by 3 bases, with 12 bases between the two germline ends. CDR3: CASSRGSGDYGYTF. The CDR3 DNA is TGTGCCAGCAGCCGGGGCTCAGGGGACTATGGCTACACCTTC.

This clonotype was seen a few times. The gene calls are TRBV5-6 and TRBJ1-2, with a tentative D call TRBD1 (6 bases). The CDR3 has 15 residues. V dropped 1 base and J dropped 3 bases, with 13 bases sitting between them. Germline V lookup: CDR1 SGHDT, CDR2 YYEEEE. For the CDR3, the DNA is TGTGCCAGCAGCTTGAACAGGGCAGCGGACTATGGCTACACCTTC. Protein sequence: CASSLNRAADYGYTF.

CDR3 in DNA: TGTGCCAGCAGTAAACGGGTAAAGGGAGCGTACGAGCAGTACTTC. Translating gives CASSKRVKGAYEQYF. The chain recombines TRBV27 with TRBJ2-7, with D maybe TRBD2 (5 bases). From germline, CDR1 is MNHEY and CDR2 SMNVEV (reference sequence). The CDR3 extends over 15 amino acids. The V end lost 5 bases, the J end lost 4 bases, and 18 bases lay between the germline ends.

The rearrangement links TRBV9 to TRBJ2-7, with D unresolved. Trimming removed 0 bases from V and 0 bases from J, with 7 bases in between. The CDR3 is 14 amino acids. CDR1 SGDLS and CDR2 YYNGEE come from the germline V gene. CDR3 sequence reads: CASSVDEPSYEQYF. CDR3 coding DNA: TGTGCCAGCAGCGTAGACGAACCCTCCTACGAGCAGTACTTC.